What follows are 22 T cell receptor beta chains derived from one specimen sequenced in a study of T-cell memory formation after mild COVID-19 (dated by TCRdb to about 2021). Libraries were made using 5' RACE. Sequenced on an Illumina NovaSeq 6000. The public sequencing data were trimmed at Q25 with fastp and processed into clonotypes with MiXCR by TCRdb, which kept only in-frame beta chains. Rows are combined by CDR3 protein, so each entry shows the most common genes and DNA. In all, the sample holds more than 80,000 distinct CDR3 sequences, and about 18% of those were seen once. The ten largest clones add up to less than 35% of the sample. The sequenced sample consisted of PBMCs or a T cell subset sorted from them (not recorded which). The receptors come from an adult woman who had mild COVID-19 (a few samples of this study predate the infection). The sample titles of this study are shuffled in the database, so cell type and time point are left out; the donor was told from shared clones.

This clonotype was detected a few times. This chain uses TRBV6-2 or TRBV6-3 with TRBJ2-5, with TRBD2 identical over 9 bases. The germline gives CDR1 MNHEY, CDR2 SVGEGT. This CDR3 spans 15 amino acids. The V segment lost 5 bases and the J segment 3 bases; nucleotides outside the gene matches: 7. The CDR3 DNA reads as TGTGCCAGCAGTCCCGTGGTAGCGGGGGAAGAGACCCAGTACTTC. Encoded protein: CASSPVVAGEETQYF.

This clonotype was detected only a few times. The rearrangement links TRBV25-1 to TRBJ1-2; the D is unclear. This CDR3 comprises 12 residues. Between the trimmed V and J ends, which lost 3 bases and 5 bases, there was a span of 7 bases. Germline V gene lookup returns CDR1 MGHDK and CDR2 SYGVNS. The CDR3 bases are TGTGCCAGCAGTGATACCGGGTATGGCTACACCTTC. Translation gives CASSDTGYGYTF.

V and J are TRBV4-1 and TRBJ2-3; the match to TRBD1 covers 8 bases. The CDR3 totals 15 residues. Unmatched junction bases numbered 4, after V lost 3 bases and J lost 2 bases. CDR1 and CDR2 (germline): MGHRA, YSYEKL. CDR3 DNA sequence: TGCGCCAGCAGCCATGCGACAGGGGCCACAGATACGCAGTATTTT. Its protein is CASSHATGATDTQYF.

The chain links TRBV15 to TRBJ2-5; D ambiguous. Germline V gives CDR1 LNHNV, CDR2 YYDKDF (reference sequence). This CDR3 is built from 12 residues. V was trimmed by 3 bases and J by 3 bases, leaving 5 bases between them. The CDR3 spells CATSRNKETQYF. In nucleotides, the CDR3 is TGTGCCACCAGCAGGAACAAAGAGACCCAGTACTTC.

This clonotype was recorded many times. The chain combines TRBV7-2 with TRBJ2-1; no firm D call. Germline V gene data show CDR1 as SGHTA and CDR2 as FQGNSA. The CDR3 has 14 amino acids. The ends were cut back, 1 base at V and 0 bases at J, with 4 bases in the middle. DNA for the CDR3: TGTGCCAGCAGCTTAGGGAGCTCCTACAATGAGCAGTTCTTC. Its protein product is CASSLGSSYNEQFF. Using reference TRBV7-2 and TRBJ2-1 for the parts outside the CDR3, the full variable domain is GAGVSQSPSNKVTEKGKDVELRCDPISGHTALYWYRQSLGQGLEFLIYFQGNSAPDKSGLPSDRFSAERTGGSVSTLTIQRTQQEDSAVYLCASSLGSSYNEQFFGPGTRLTVL.

This clonotype was seen a single time. This sequence joins TRBV11-2 and TRBJ1-3; D call uncertain. Germline CDR1 and CDR2: SGHAT and FQNNGV. The V and J ends lost 1 base and 0 bases respectively, with 13 bases between them. The CDR3 length is 17 residues. For the CDR3, the DNA is TGTGCCAGCAGCTTAGGGTACAGCATCATCTCTGGAAACACCATATATTTT. Translated: CASSLGYSIISGNTIYF.

V gene TRBV15 combines with J gene TRBJ2-7, with a tentative D call TRBD2 (5 bases). Germline V gene sequence: CDR1 LNHNV, CDR2 YYDKDF (reference sequence). The CDR3 runs 15 residues. V was clipped by 1 base and J by 3 bases, with 13 bases between them. The CDR3 here is CATSRGAGGGYEQYF. The CDR3 region has the DNA TGTGCCACCAGCAGAGGAGCCGGTGGAGGCTACGAGCAGTACTTC. Variable domain in full (rest from reference TRBV15 and TRBJ2-7): DAMVIQNPRYQVTQFGKPVTLSCSQTLNHNVMYWYQQKSSQAPKLLFHYYDKDFNNEADTPDNFQSRRPNTSFCFLDIRSPGLGDTAMYLCATSRGAGGGYEQYFGPGTRLTVT.

J is TRBJ2-7 and V is TRBV29-1; TRBD1 might be the D (5 bases). V was clipped by 4 bases and J by 3 bases, with 13 bases between them. This CDR3 has 13 residues. Germline loops: CDR1 SQVTM, CDR2 ANQGSEA. This CDR3 reads CSVVRGESYEQYF. CDR3 in DNA: TGCAGCGTTGTTAGGGGCGAGAGCTACGAGCAGTACTTC.

In this sample, this clonotype turned up once. This rearrangement joins TRBV9 to TRBJ1-6, with D unclear. Looked up from germline, CDR1 is SGDLS and CDR2 is YYNGEE. The germline V and J ends were trimmed by 0 bases and 10 bases, with 14 bases remaining between them. The CDR3 is made up of 15 amino acids. The CDR3 sequence is CASSVDRGLGSPLHF. The CDR3 coding sequence is TGTGCCAGCAGCGTAGACCGAGGGCTCGGATCACCCCTCCACTTT. The entire variable domain, with the rest obtained from reference TRBV9 and TRBJ1-6, is as follows: DSGVTQTPKHLITATGQRVTLRCSPRSGDLSVYWYQQSLDQGLQFLIQYYNGEERAKGNILERFSAQQFPDLHSELNLSSLELGDSALYFCASSVDRGLGSPLHFGNGTRLTVT.

In this sample, this clonotype turned up a few times. The chain is built from TRBV3-1 and TRBJ2-7; 9 nucleotides line up with TRBD2. J gave up 5 bases and V 4 bases, and 15 bases lay outside the gene matches. The CDR3 is 17 amino acids. The germline V gene encodes CDR1 LGHDT and CDR2 YNNKEL (reference sequence). The CDR3 DNA reads as TGTGCCAGCAGCCCCTTTTCGGAGCGGGGGGCAGGTCACGAGCAGTACTTC. Its protein is CASSPFSERGAGHEQYF.

CDR3 protein: CASSSRGTGKNEQYF. The CDR3 DNA follows: TGTGCCAGCAGCTCTAGGGGGACAGGGAAAAACGAGCAGTACTTC. V is TRBV7-3 and J is TRBJ2-7; 9 nucleotides align to TRBD1. The ends lost 4 bases at V and 5 bases at J; junction bases unmatched: 9. CDR1 and CDR2 from the germline V gene are SGHTA and FQGTGA. The CDR3 consists of 15 residues.

In this sample, this clonotype turned up a few times. The rearrangement links TRBV20-1 to TRBJ2-1; possibly TRBD1 for D (6 bases). This CDR3 has 16 amino acids. CDR1 is DFQATT and CDR2 is SNEGSKA in the germline V gene (reference sequence). V lost 0 bases to trimming and J lost 1 base, with 13 bases between them. In DNA, the CDR3 is TGCAGTGCTAGAGATTTGGGGGCCTGGTCCTACAATGAGCAGTTCTTC. Translation: CSARDLGAWSYNEQFF.

The chain joins TRBV7-8 to TRBJ2-5; 8 positions match TRBD2. Trimming at V came to 1 base and at J to 3 bases, leaving 10 bases not matched to a gene. This CDR3 spans 17 amino acids. Germline-derived CDR1 and CDR2 are SGHVS and FQNEAQ. For the CDR3, the DNA is TGTGCCAGCAGCTTAGTACCAGCGGGGGCCGGTAAAGAGACCCAGTACTTC. It codes for CASSLVPAGAGKETQYF.

This rearrangement joins TRBV3-1 to TRBJ2-2, with 10 bases lining up with TRBD1. The CDR3 consists of 16 residues. V lost 1 base and J lost 3; bases outside the gene matches: 2. CDR1 and CDR2 (germline): LGHDT, YNNKEL (reference sequence). The CDR3 loop reads CASSQGDRGYTGELFF. For the CDR3, the DNA is TGTGCCAGCAGCCAAGGGGACAGGGGTTACACCGGGGAGCTGTTTTTT.

In DNA form, the CDR3 reads TGTGCCAGCAGTGGACAGGGTATGCATCAGCCCCAGCATTTT. Encoded protein: CASSGQGMHQPQHF. The chain has TRBV12-3 or TRBV12-4 and TRBJ1-5; 8 nucleotides line up with TRBD1. This CDR3 contains 14 residues. V trimming: 5 bases; J trimming: 5 bases; junction bases outside the gene matches: 5.

This clonotype turned up a few times. The chain has TRBV7-9 and TRBJ1-2; 7 nucleotides line up with TRBD1. Germline trimming cut 2 bases from V and 2 bases from J; bases unmatched to any gene: 8. In germline, CDR1 is SEHNR, CDR2 FQNEAQ (reference sequence). The length of the CDR3 is 16 residues. The CDR3 region is CASSLPGQEANYGYTF. DNA for the CDR3: TGTGCCAGCAGCTTACCCGGACAGGAGGCGAACTATGGCTACACCTTC.

This chain joins TRBV6-5 and TRBJ1-4; tentatively, D is TRBD1 (6 bases). The CDR3 spans 17 residues. The germline CDR1 and CDR2 sequences are MNHEY and SVGAGI. The V end was cut by 0 bases, the J end by 8 bases, with 19 bases between. CDR3 protein: CASSYSGEGVRHEKLFF. In DNA, the CDR3 is TGTGCCAGCAGTTACTCGGGGGAGGGGGTTAGGCACGAAAAACTGTTTTTT.

The genes are TRBV7-6 and TRBJ1-1; TRBD1 matches at 7 bases. The CDR3 covers 14 residues. V was clipped by 0 bases and J by 4 bases; unmatched bases: 2. Germline lookup yields CDR1 SGHVS and CDR2 FNYEAQ. The CDR3 region has the DNA TGTGCCAGCAGCTTAGCCTCAGGGGGCACTGAAGCTTTCTTT. It codes for CASSLASGGTEAFF.

The V call is TRBV4-1, the J call TRBJ1-6; 10 nucleotides line up with TRBD1. The CDR3 is made up of 17 amino acids. CDR1 and CDR2 from the germline V gene are MGHRA and YSYEKL. Trimming at V came to 4 bases and at J to 1 base, leaving 4 bases not matched to a gene. The CDR3 here is CASSPGTGVSYNSPLHF. In DNA, the CDR3 is TGCGCCAGCAGCCCAGGGACAGGGGTTTCCTATAATTCACCCCTCCACTTT.

This clonotype was counted a few times. The chain employs TRBV4-3 and TRBJ1-4; the D is unclear. The ends were cut back, 2 bases at V and 8 bases at J, with 18 bases in the middle. The germline gives CDR1 LGHNA, CDR2 YSLEER. The CDR3 has 16 amino acids. The CDR3 reads CASSQIPFSRGEKLFF. The CDR3 region has the DNA TGCGCCAGCAGCCAAATTCCGTTCTCCCGAGGCGAAAAACTGTTTTTT.

This sequence joins TRBV6-5 and TRBJ1-1; a weak D match, TRBD1 (6 bases). Trimming took off 5 bases at V and 11 bases at J, with 24 bases between the two ends. The CDR3 is made up of 15 amino acids. The V gene's germline CDR1 is MNHEY and CDR2 SVGAGI. Here the CDR3 reads CASSRPQGLLESAFF. DNA for the CDR3: TGTGCCAGCAGTCGCCCTCAGGGGTTACTTGAATCGGCTTTCTTT.

This clonotype was detected a few times. The chain employs TRBV5-1 and TRBJ2-7, with a weak D call TRBD2 (6 bases). Germline V CDR1 and CDR2: SGHRS, YFSETQ. The CDR3 covers 15 residues. The V end lost 1 base, the J end lost 2 bases, and 13 bases lay between the germline ends. CDR3 amino acids: CASSLSSGSPYEQYF. CDR3 coding DNA: TGCGCCAGCAGCTTGTCTTCCGGGAGCCCCTACGAGCAGTACTTC. Together with reference TRBV5-1 and TRBJ2-7, the CDR3 gives the full variable domain: KAGVTQTPRYLIKTRGQQVTLSCSPISGHRSVSWYQQTPGQGLQFLFEYFSETQRNKGNFPGRFSGRQFSNSRSEMNVSTLELGDSALYLCASSLSSGSPYEQYFGPGTRLTVT.